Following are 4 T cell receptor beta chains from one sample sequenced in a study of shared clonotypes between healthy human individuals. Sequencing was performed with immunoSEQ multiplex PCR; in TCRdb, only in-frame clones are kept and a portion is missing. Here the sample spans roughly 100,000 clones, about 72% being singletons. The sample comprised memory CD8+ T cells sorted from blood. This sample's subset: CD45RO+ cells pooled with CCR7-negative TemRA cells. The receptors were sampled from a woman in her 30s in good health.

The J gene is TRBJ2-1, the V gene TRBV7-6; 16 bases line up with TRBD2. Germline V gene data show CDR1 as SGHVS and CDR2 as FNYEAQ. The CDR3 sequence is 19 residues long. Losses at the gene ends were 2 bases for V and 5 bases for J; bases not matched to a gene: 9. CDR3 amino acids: CASSLPPGLAGGRDNEQFF. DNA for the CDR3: TGTGCCAGCAGCTTACCCCCGGGACTAGCGGGAGGGAGAGACAATGAGCAGTTCTTC.

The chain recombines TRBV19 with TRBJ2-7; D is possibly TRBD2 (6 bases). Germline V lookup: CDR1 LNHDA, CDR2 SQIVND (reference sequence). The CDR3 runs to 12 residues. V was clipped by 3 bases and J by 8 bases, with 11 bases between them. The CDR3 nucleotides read TGTGCCAGTAGTATTTGGGCGGGACAGCAGTACTTC. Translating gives CASSIWAGQQYF.

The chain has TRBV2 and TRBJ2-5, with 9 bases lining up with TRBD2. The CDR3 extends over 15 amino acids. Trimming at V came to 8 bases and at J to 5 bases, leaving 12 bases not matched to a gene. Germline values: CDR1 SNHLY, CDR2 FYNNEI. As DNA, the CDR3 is TGTGCCAGCCTCCGGCTAGCGGGACGTAGGGAGACCCAGTACTTC. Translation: CASLRLAGRRETQYF.

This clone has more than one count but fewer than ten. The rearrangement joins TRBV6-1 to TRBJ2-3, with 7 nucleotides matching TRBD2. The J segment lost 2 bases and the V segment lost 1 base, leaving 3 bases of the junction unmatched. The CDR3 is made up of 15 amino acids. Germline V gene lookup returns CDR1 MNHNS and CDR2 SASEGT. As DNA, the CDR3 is TGTGCCAGCAGTGAAGGGGGAGGGGACACAGATACGCAGTATTTT. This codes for CASSEGGGDTDTQYF.